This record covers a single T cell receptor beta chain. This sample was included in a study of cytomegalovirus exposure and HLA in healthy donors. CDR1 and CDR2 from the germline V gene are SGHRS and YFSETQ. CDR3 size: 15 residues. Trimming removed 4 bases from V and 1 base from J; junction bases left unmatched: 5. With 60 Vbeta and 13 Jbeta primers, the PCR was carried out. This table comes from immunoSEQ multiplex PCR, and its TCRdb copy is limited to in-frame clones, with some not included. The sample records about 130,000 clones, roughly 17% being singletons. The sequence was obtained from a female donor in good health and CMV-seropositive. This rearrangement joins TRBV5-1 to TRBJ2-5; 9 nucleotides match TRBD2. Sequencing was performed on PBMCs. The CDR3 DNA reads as TGCGCCAGCAGCGTAATAGCGGGGGCCCAAGAGACCCAGTACTTC. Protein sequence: CASSVIAGAQETQYF.